A selection of T cell receptor beta chains follows, all from one sample in a study of a mutant IDH1 vaccine in newly diagnosed glioma. Antigens for these TCRs are unknown. Method: immunoSEQ multiplex PCR; TCRdb's copy keeps in-frame clones and lacks some. The sample contains 60,000 or so clones, roughly three quarters of which appear only once. Sequencing used PBMCs, obtained from a glioma patient whose treatment included an IDH1 peptide vaccine. The source of these receptors is a woman between 40 and 50 years old with glioma. Some clones in this sample may be carry-over from other donors' samples. CDR3s include the opening cysteine and the closing phenylalanine or tryptophan. D genes are given only for firm matches. Size tells how often a clone was seen (once, few, many) or the class of an expanded clone, and some rows leave it out.

cdr3_nt	cdr3_aa	d_call	clone_size	j_call	v_call
TGTGCCAGCAGCTCCTTTGGGGGCGGGGAGCTGTTTTTT	CASSSFGGGELFF	-	-	TRBJ2-2	TRBV7-8
TGTGCCAGTAGTAGAGGGTGGGGGGTTGGCAATCAGCCCCAGCATTTT	CASSRGWGVGNQPQHF	-	-	TRBJ1-5	TRBV19
TGCGCCAGCAGCCCCGGGGGGGGAACTAACTATGGCTACACCTTC	CASSPGGGTNYGYTF	-	-	TRBJ1-2	TRBV4-3
TGCGCCAGCAGTGAGTCGATAGGAGGCAGTAAAGTGGTGACGGGCAATCAGCCCCAGCATTTT	CASSESIGGSKVVTGNQPQHF	-	-	TRBJ1-5	TRBV10-2
TGTGCCTCCCTACCAAGTCTCGGGTCCGACTATGGCTACACCTTC	CASLPSLGSDYGYTF	-	-	TRBJ1-2	TRBV30
TGTGCCAGCTCACCTCCCAGCCGGGAGACCCAGTACTTC	CASSPPSRETQYF	-	-	TRBJ2-5	TRBV18
TGTGCCAGCAACCGACTAGCGGCCAACACCGGGGAGCTGTTTTTT	CASNRLAANTGELFF	TRBD2	-	TRBJ2-2	TRBV6-1
TGTGCCATCAGTGGACCGACTGGCTACACCTTC	CAISGPTGYTF	-	-	TRBJ1-2	TRBV10-3
TGTGCCATCAGGGGGACGGCGGGAGAGGGGGGGCAGTACTTC	CAIRGTAGEGGQYF	-	-	TRBJ2-7	TRBV10-3
TGTGCCAGCAGGGGTGGGACAGGGAACACTGAAGCTTTCTTT	CASRGGTGNTEAFF	TRBD1	-	TRBJ1-1	TRBV6-5
TGTGCCAGCAGAGTCTTGGGGGGTAACACCGGGGAGCTGTTTTTT	CASRVLGGNTGELFF	-	-	TRBJ2-2	TRBV6-4
TGCGCCAGCAGTGGGGGGACACTGCCGGGTTCTGGAAACACCATATATTTT	CASSGGTLPGSGNTIYF	-	-	TRBJ1-3	TRBV10-1
TGTGCCAGCAGCTTGGGCGGGTTTCGCAATCAGCCCCAGCATTTT	CASSLGGFRNQPQHF	-	few	TRBJ1-5	TRBV7-2
TGTGCCAGCAAGAGTACCTCTTCAGACCGACCTGTATTC	CASKSTSSDRPVF	-	-	TRBJ1-2	TRBV2
TGTGCCAGCTCACCGCAGGGGGGTGACACTGAAGCTTTCTTT	CASSPQGGDTEAFF	TRBD1	few	TRBJ1-1	TRBV18
TGTGCCAGCAGACCAAACGGACAGGGACACGAAAAACTGTTTTTT	CASRPNGQGHEKLFF	TRBD1	-	TRBJ1-4	TRBV7-9
TGTGCCAGCAGAGGTAGCGGGGATGAGCAGTTCTTC	CASRGSGDEQFF	TRBD2	-	TRBJ2-1	TRBV25-1
TGTGCCATCGGGCGGGTTACAAACACTGAAGCTTTCTTT	CAIGRVTNTEAFF	-	-	TRBJ1-1	TRBV6-4
TGTGCCAGCACCCCTGGATTACTTTACAATGAGCAGTTCTTC	CASTPGLLYNEQFF	-	-	TRBJ2-1	TRBV28
TGTGCCAGCTCACCTGTCCGGGAAGTAGGCTATGGCTACACCTTC	CASSPVREVGYGYTF	-	-	TRBJ1-2	TRBV18
TGTGCCTGGATAGGTTCGGGCTATGGCTACACCTTC	CAWIGSGYGYTF	-	-	TRBJ1-2	TRBV30
TGTGCCAGCAGTGCTACGGAACTCTCCAGGCCCCAGCATTTT	CASSATELSRPQHF	-	-	TRBJ1-5	TRBV6-1
TGTGCCAGCAGCTCCCCCGGGACAGGGGAGGATGAAGCTTTCTTT	CASSSPGTGEDEAFF	TRBD1	-	TRBJ1-1	TRBV6-6
TGCGCCAGCAGCCCCCGGAGTACCTACGAGCAGTACTTC	CASSPRSTYEQYF	-	-	TRBJ2-7	TRBV4-1
TGTGCCAGCAGCTTACTAGGGACAGGGAAGGGTGAGCAGTTCTTC	CASSLLGTGKGEQFF	TRBD1	-	TRBJ2-1	TRBV7-8
TGCGCCAGCAGCTTGGATCCGGATAGCTACGAGCAGTACTTC	CASSLDPDSYEQYF	-	-	TRBJ2-7	TRBV5-1
TGTGCCAGTAGTATACTCCGAGCTCTCAGGGGGCCCTATGGCTACACCTTC	CASSILRALRGPYGYTF	TRBD1	-	TRBJ1-2	TRBV19
TGCGCCAGCAGCTTGGAGTACAGAACTGGAAACACCATATATTTT	CASSLEYRTGNTIYF	-	-	TRBJ1-3	TRBV5-1
TGCGCCAGCAGTGAGGGCCAGGGACTAGGCGAAAAACTGTTTTTT	CASSEGQGLGEKLFF	-	once	TRBJ1-4	TRBV2
TGCGCCAGCAGGCCGTCGGGACAGGGATTCTATGGCTACACCTTC	CASRPSGQGFYGYTF	TRBD1	once	TRBJ1-2	TRBV5-1
TGTGCCAGCAGCGCCCTGACAGGGAGGAACACTGAAGCTTTCTTT	CASSALTGRNTEAFF	TRBD1	-	TRBJ1-1	TRBV2
TGTGCCAGCAGCGTAGACCGGGGAGGAGCCCTCCACTTT	CASSVDRGGALHF	-	-	TRBJ1-6	TRBV9
TGTGCCAGCAGCATCGACAGGGCACAGACAGAGACCCAGTACTTC	CASSIDRAQTETQYF	TRBD1	-	TRBJ2-5	TRBV2
TGTGCCAGCAGCTCACTAGCGGGGGGGCCGGTTGAGACCCAGTACTTC	CASSSLAGGPVETQYF	TRBD2	-	TRBJ2-5	TRBV5-5
TGTGCCAGCAGTGAAAAGAGGGGTAGGGGGCGAGAGACCCAGTACTTC	CASSEKRGRGRETQYF	TRBD1	-	TRBJ2-5	TRBV6-1
TGCGCCAGCAGCCAAGACAGGGGTGTGGGCACAGATACGCAGTATTTT	CASSQDRGVGTDTQYF	-	-	TRBJ2-3	TRBV4-3
TGCAGCGTTGGGAGGTGGACAGGGCAATCTCAGCCCCAGCATTTT	CSVGRWTGQSQPQHF	TRBD1	few	TRBJ1-5	TRBV29-1
TGCGCCAGCAGCCCCCGGGACAGGGGCGGGGGGGGTGAAAAACTGTTTTTT	CASSPRDRGGGGEKLFF	TRBD1	-	TRBJ1-4	TRBV4-1
TGTGCCAGCTCACCTCAAGGACAGGGAGGGACCTATGGCTACACCTTC	CASSPQGQGGTYGYTF	TRBD1	-	TRBJ1-2	TRBV18
TGTGCCAGCAGCGGCGGTTGGGGGACTCCGCAAGAAGAGACCCAGTACTTC	CASSGGWGTPQEETQYF	-	-	TRBJ2-5	TRBV9
TGTGCCAGCAGTGGGCCGGACGGGACAAATCAGCCCCAGCATTTT	CASSGPDGTNQPQHF	-	-	TRBJ1-5	TRBV25-1
TGTGCCAGCAGTGAAAGGTACAATGAGCAGTTCTTC	CASSERYNEQFF	-	-	TRBJ2-1	TRBV2
TGTGCCAGCAGTGCGACAGGCTCGTCCGAAAAACTGTTTTTT	CASSATGSSEKLFF	-	-	TRBJ1-4	TRBV7-9
TGTGCCAGCAGCCAAGATCGGAGGAGGACCACCCTTACCGGGGAGCTGTTTTTT	CASSQDRRRTTLTGELFF	-	-	TRBJ2-2	TRBV14
TGTGCCTGGAGTGTACCCCGACTGACGGCGGCCCAGTACTTC	CAWSVPRLTAAQYF	-	-	TRBJ2-5	TRBV30
TGTGCCAGCAGTCGACAGGGTGGATGGCAGCCCCAGCATTTT	CASSRQGGWQPQHF	TRBD1	few	TRBJ1-5	TRBV6-5
TGTGCCACCAGCAGAGGGACAGGGAACACTGAAGCTTTCTTT	CATSRGTGNTEAFF	TRBD1	-	TRBJ1-1	TRBV15
TGTGCCAGCAGCTTAGATAATGGACTGCGTTACGAGCAGTACTTC	CASSLDNGLRYEQYF	-	-	TRBJ2-7	TRBV11-2
TGTGCCAGCAGCCCTAGGACAGGGGGTGGGCAAAACATTCAGTACTTC	CASSPRTGGGQNIQYF	TRBD1	-	TRBJ2-4	TRBV13